The TCR beta chain described here comes from a study of CD8+ T cells in alopecia areata. The study, taken as a whole, reports: For lesional scalp, especially alopecia totalis/universalis, clonality was higher than in normal scalp. As there was one nonresponder, how baseline CD8+ expansion relates to response remains uncertain. In patients, TCRs were shared less clearly than in mice, and HLA may possibly be involved.

On this clone itself: Antigen specificity is unknown.

Extraction and reverse transcription of RNA yielded cDNA as the sequencing template. The repertoire was sequenced with immunoSEQ multiplex PCR; TCRdb's copy has only in-frame clones and lacks some. The sample has some 170,000 clones; less than 70% are singletons. Trimming at V came to 5 bases and at J to 4 bases, leaving 6 bases not matched to a gene. From germline, CDR1 is SEHNR and CDR2 FQNEAQ (reference sequence). The CDR3 sequence is 15 residues long. Described treatment: oral pan-JAK inhibitor, 5-10 mg twice daily. PBMCs provided sorted CD4+ and CD8+ T cells. The sequencing here drew on CD8+ T cells sorted from blood, taken at week 24, from a patient treated with tofacitinib. This clonotype was obtained from a human donor with alopecia areata. V gene TRBV7-9 combines with J gene TRBJ1-1, with TRBD1 matching over 11 bases. DNA for the CDR3: TGTGCCAGCAGCGACTGGGACAGGGGGAGCACTGAAGCTTTCTTT. It yields the protein CASSDWDRGSTEAFF.